This T cell receptor beta chain was retrieved from a study of blood T cell repertoires in COVID-19. Across the whole study: Material from acute and convalescent COVID-19 was sourced from the United States, Italy and Spain.

Generated by immunoSEQ multiplex PCR, the TCRdb table keeps only in-frame clones and is missing some. The sample has more than 200,000 clones, around 84% seen once. Per germline, CDR1 MNHEY and CDR2 SVGAGI. Germline trimming cut 6 bases from V and 5 bases from J; bases unmatched to any gene: 3. The CDR3 has 15 residues. Source material: peripheral blood. The rearrangement uses TRBV6-5 and TRBJ2-1, with 14 bases aligning to TRBD2. The TCR comes from a woman between 35 and 50 years old who had recovered from COVID-19. The CDR3 DNA reads as TGTGCCAGCAGACAGACTAGCGGGGGGGACAATGAGCAGTTCTTC. Amino acids: CASRQTSGGDNEQFF.